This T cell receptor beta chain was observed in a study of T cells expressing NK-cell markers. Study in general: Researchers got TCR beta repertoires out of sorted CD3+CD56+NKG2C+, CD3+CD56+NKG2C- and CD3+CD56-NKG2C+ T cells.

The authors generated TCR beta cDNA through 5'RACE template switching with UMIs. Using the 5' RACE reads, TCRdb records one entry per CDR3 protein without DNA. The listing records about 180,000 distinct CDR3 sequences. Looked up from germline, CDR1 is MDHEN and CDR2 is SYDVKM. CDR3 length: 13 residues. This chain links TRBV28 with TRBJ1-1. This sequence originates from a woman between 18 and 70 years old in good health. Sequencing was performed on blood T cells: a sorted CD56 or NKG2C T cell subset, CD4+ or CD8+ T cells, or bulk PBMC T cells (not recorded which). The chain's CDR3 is CASSPTMNTEAFF.